Sequencing of this T cell receptor beta chain was carried out in a study of siplizumab effects on memory and regulatory T cells. Study findings and constraints: Memory cells seemed less diverse than naive T cells, which seemed major alloresponse contributors. Proof of suppressive function in proliferating Tregs from siplizumab cultures was not established.

Deletions cut 6 bases from V and 6 bases from J, with 20 bases between. The CDR3 is 15 amino acids. Germline V gives CDR1 MDHEN, CDR2 SYDVKM. A note on this clone: Its target is not known.

The assay was immunoSEQ multiplex PCR, and TCRdb's table has in-frame clones only and misses some. Altogether approximately 65,000 clones are present, roughly 85% being singletons, with the ten largest covering 3.5% to 4.5%. The clonotype was recovered from a human donor in good health. V gene TRBV28 combines with J gene TRBJ1-2; D is uncertain. The sequenced material came from memory CD4+ T cells sorted from blood. CDR3 region: CASSRSLPRPDGYTF. The DNA for the CDR3 is TGTGCCAGCAGCCGATCACTGCCCAGACCGGATGGCTACACCTTC.